These 9 T cell receptor beta chains were all obtained from the same sample, sequenced in a study of blood T cell repertoires in COVID-19 (dated by TCRdb to 2018 to 2020). Library prep was done by the immunoSEQ multiplex PCR assay. Imported from immuneACCESS, the table was reduced by TCRdb to in-frame sequences with V and J called. These copies leave out some clones; in studies compared against another copy, an unresolved V gene accounts for under half, and the cause of the remainder is not known. Within this sample are 150,000 to 200,000 clones, with more than 75% of them counted one time only. The leading ten clones occupy 18% of the sample. Sequenced: peripheral blood. Receptors were obtained from a person aged 70 to 80 with COVID-19, enrolled during active disease.

This rearrangement joins TRBV10-3 to TRBJ1-1; TRBD1 is a possible D gene (5 bases). Germline loops: CDR1 ENHRY, CDR2 SYGVKD. There are 15 residues in the CDR3. Trimming took off 0 bases at V and 0 bases at J, with 8 bases between the two ends. Written as DNA, the CDR3 is TGTGCCATCAGTGAGTCTCCAGGGTTGAACACTGAAGCTTTCTTT. It codes for CAISESPGLNTEAFF.

CDR3 bases: TGTGCCAGTAGTATAGTAAAGGGGGCGAACACCGGGGAGCTGTTTTTT. Translation gives CASSIVKGANTGELFF. The rearrangement links TRBV19 to TRBJ2-2; tentatively, D is TRBD1 (6 bases). V was clipped by 1 base and J by 0 bases, with 9 bases between them. This CDR3 has 16 residues. Germline CDR1 and CDR2: LNHDA and SQIVND (reference sequence). Variable domain in full (rest from reference TRBV19 and TRBJ2-2): DGGITQSPKYLFRKEGQNVTLSCEQNLNHDAMYWYRQDPGQGLRLIYYSQIVNDFQKGDIAEGYSVSREKKESFPLTVTSAQKNPTAFYLCASSIVKGANTGELFFGEGSRLTVL.

V gene TRBV5-8 combines with J gene TRBJ2-2; 7 bases line up with TRBD2. The CDR3 totals 16 residues. V lost 5 bases to trimming and J lost 5 bases; unmatched junction nucleotides: 12. CDR1 and CDR2 (germline): SGHTS, YDEGEE. CDR3 bases: TGTGCCAGCAGAAAGGGCGGGAGCCGGATTACCGGGGAGCTGTTTTTT. This gives the protein CASRKGGSRITGELFF.

This chain links TRBV30 with TRBJ1-2; D is undetermined. V shed 2 bases and J shed 4 bases, with 14 bases lying between them. The V gene's germline CDR1 is GTSNPN and CDR2 SVGIG (reference sequence). This CDR3 has 14 amino acids. DNA for the CDR3: TGTGCCTGGAGTCCGAACCTGCGGAGCTATGGCTACACCTTC. It codes for CAWSPNLRSYGYTF.

The chain joins TRBV4-1 to TRBJ1-1; TRBD1 aligns across 12 bases. V gave up 1 base and J gave up 10 bases; unmatched junction bases: 10. The CDR3 has 16 residues. Germline-derived CDR1 and CDR2 are MGHRA and YSYEKL. CDR3: CASSQGRGTGGSRAFF. The CDR3 DNA sequence: TGCGCCAGCAGCCAAGGGAGGGGGACAGGGGGCTCCCGAGCTTTCTTT.

The J gene is TRBJ1-5, the V gene TRBV5-8; D uncertain. Germline values: CDR1 SGHTS, CDR2 YDEGEE. Trimming shortened V by 0 bases and J by 6 bases, and 13 bases separated the two germline ends. CDR3 length: 15 residues. The CDR3 is CASSLGGGQAQPQHF. CDR3 nucleotide sequence: TGTGCCAGCAGCTTGGGAGGAGGCCAGGCTCAGCCCCAGCATTTT.

The rearrangement uses TRBV7-2 and TRBJ2-2; D possibly corresponds to TRBD1 (5 bases). V was cut by 1 base and J by 0 bases, with 6 bases left in between. This CDR3 region has 15 residues. Germline lookup yields CDR1 SGHTA and CDR2 FQGNSA. The CDR3 DNA reads as TGTGCCAGCAGCTTAGTCAGGGCGAACACCGGGGAGCTGTTTTTT. The encoded protein is CASSLVRANTGELFF.

The J gene is TRBJ1-2, the V gene TRBV18, with 9 bases aligning to TRBD1. Looked up from germline, CDR1 is KGHSH and CDR2 is LQKENI. The CDR3 has 15 residues. V was pared by 0 bases and J by 7 bases, with 6 bases of the junction left unmatched. CDR3 coding DNA: TGTGCCAGCTCACCACCGGGGGACAGGGTGCGTGGCTACACCTTC. Its translation is CASSPPGDRVRGYTF.

This chain joins TRBV11-2 and TRBJ1-2; D may be TRBD1 (5 bases). Germline loops: CDR1 SGHAT, CDR2 FQNNGV. The CDR3 is made up of 12 amino acids. Deletions cut 1 base from V and 9 bases from J, with 9 bases between. CDR3 DNA: TGTGCCAGCAGCTTAGCGACAGTACGCTACACCTTC. This translates into CASSLATVRYTF. Full variable domain (outside the CDR3, taken from reference TRBV11-2 and TRBJ1-2): EAGVAQSPRYKIIEKRQSVAFWCNPISGHATLYWYQQILGQGPKLLIQFQNNGVVDDSQLPKDRFSAERLKGVDSTLKIQPAKLEDSAVYLCASSLATVRYTFGSGTRLTVV.